This note documents a single T cell receptor beta chain sequence. The data originate from a study of blood T cell repertoires in COVID-19. Study summary: Samples came from the United States, Italy and Spain, spanning acute and convalescent COVID-19. T cells, B-cell-depleted T cells, or PBMCs provided the cDNA or gDNA that served as material.

Produced via immunoSEQ multiplex PCR; TCRdb's table is partial and in-frame only. The sample lists approximately 200,000 clones, 80% to 90% seen once, with approximately 4.8% in the top ten. With 0 bases removed from V and 5 bases from J, the gap between germline ends came to 15 bases. CDR3 length: 15 amino acids. Germline CDR1 reads SGHNT; CDR2 reads YYREEE (reference sequence). The V gene is TRBV5-4, the J gene TRBJ2-7, with D possibly TRBD2 on 7 matching bases. This clonotype originated in a woman younger than 45 who had been exposed to COVID-19. The specimen sequenced was PBMCs or T cells enriched from blood (not recorded which). In DNA, the CDR3 is TGTGCCAGCAGCTTGGATTGGGGGGGGGCTAACGAGCAGTACTTC. Its translation: CASSLDWGGANEQYF.